This T cell receptor beta chain is from a study of radiation and T cells in renal cell carcinoma. Here immunoSEQ multiplex PCR was the method, and the copy in TCRdb shows in-frame clones only, minus some. The table has some 50,000 clones, 75% to 85% seen once. Time point denoted: blood 2 weeks post-SBRT. Stated treatment: 15 Gy SBRT to primary tumor, nephrectomy 4 weeks later. Serial blood draws occurred at baseline and 2 and 4 weeks post-SBRT. Germline V lookup: CDR1 MNHNS, CDR2 SASEGT. The CDR3 contains 11 residues. Trimming removed 9 bases at V and 0 bases at J, with 6 bases between. The chain joins TRBV6-1 to TRBJ2-7; D is ambiguous. This specimen consisted of blood, obtained from a patient whose treatment included radiotherapy and nephrectomy. The origin of this receptor is a woman aged 70 to 79 with renal cell carcinoma. Here the CDR3 DNA reads TGTGCCAGTGCTGCCTCCTACGAGCAGTACTTC. This codes for CASAASYEQYF.